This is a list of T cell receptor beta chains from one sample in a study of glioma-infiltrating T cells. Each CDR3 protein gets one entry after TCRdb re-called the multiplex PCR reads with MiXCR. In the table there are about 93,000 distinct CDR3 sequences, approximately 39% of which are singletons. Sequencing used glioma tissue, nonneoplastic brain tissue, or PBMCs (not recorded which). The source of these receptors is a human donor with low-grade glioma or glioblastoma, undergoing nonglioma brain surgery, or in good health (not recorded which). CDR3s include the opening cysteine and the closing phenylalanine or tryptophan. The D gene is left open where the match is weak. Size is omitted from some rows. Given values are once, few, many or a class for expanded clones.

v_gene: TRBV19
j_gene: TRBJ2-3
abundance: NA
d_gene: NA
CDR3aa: CASSRQQNTDTRYF
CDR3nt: TGTGCCAGTAGTCGGCAGCAGAACACAGATACGCGGTATTTT

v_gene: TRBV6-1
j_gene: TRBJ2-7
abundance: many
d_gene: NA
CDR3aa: CASSEPGVTYEQYF
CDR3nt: TGTGCCAGCAGTGAACCCGGGGTGACCTACGAGCAGTACTTC

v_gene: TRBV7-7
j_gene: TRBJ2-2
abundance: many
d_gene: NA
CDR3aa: CASSLIVGTTGELFF
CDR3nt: TGTGCCAGCAGCTTAATTGTTGGGACTACCGGGGAGCTGTTTTTT

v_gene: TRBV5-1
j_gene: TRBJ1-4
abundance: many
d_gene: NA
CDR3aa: CASSLYSGTDNEKLFF
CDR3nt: TGCGCCAGCAGCTTGTACTCCGGGACGGATAATGAAAAACTGTTTTTT

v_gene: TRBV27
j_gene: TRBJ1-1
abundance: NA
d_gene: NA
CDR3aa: CAGSRRGNTEASF
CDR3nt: TGTGCCGGCAGTCGGAGGGGGAACACTGAAGCTTCCTTT

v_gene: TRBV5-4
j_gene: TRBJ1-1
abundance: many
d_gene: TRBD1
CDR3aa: CASSSPPGQENTEAFF
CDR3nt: TGTGCCAGCAGCTCCCCTCCCGGACAGGAGAACACTGAAGCTTTCTTT

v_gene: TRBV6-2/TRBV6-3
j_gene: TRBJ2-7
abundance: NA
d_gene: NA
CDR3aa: CASSTSVGYEQYF
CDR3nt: TGTGCCAGCAGCACCTCCGTCGGGTACGAGCAGTACTTC

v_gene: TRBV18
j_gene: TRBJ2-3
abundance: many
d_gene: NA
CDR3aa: CASSPLSHTDTQYF
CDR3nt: TGTGCCAGCTCACCATTATCCCACACAGATACGCAGTATTTT

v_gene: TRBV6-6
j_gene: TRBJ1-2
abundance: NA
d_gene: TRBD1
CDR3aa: CVSSIRQGNNYGYTF
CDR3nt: TGTGTTAGCAGTATAAGACAGGGAAATAACTATGGCTACACCTTC

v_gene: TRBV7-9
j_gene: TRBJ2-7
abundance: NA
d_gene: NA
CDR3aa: CASSLGPTPRSYEQYF
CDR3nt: TGCGCCAGCAGCTTAGGTCCGACTCCCCGTTCCTACGAGCAGTACTTC

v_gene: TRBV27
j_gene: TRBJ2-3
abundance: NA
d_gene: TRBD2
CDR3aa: CAEGTSGGDWSTDTQYF
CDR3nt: TGTGCCGAGGGGACTAGCGGGGGGGATTGGAGCACAGATACGCAGTATTTT

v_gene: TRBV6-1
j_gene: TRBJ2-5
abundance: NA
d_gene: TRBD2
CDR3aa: CASSQLGTSAHETQYF
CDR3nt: TGTGCCAGCAGCCAATTAGGGACTAGCGCCCATGAGACCCAGTACTTC

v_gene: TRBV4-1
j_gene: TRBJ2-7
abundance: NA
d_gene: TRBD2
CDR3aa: CASSQAGGLDEQYF
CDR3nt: TGCGCCAGCAGCCAAGCGGGAGGCTTGGACGAGCAGTACTTC

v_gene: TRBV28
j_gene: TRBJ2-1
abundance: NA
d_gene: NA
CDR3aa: CASSFQQQEQFF
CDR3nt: TGTGCCAGCAGTTTCCAGCAACAGGAGCAGTTCTTC

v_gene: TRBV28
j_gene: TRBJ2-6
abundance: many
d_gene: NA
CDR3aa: CASSLIGSGANVLTF
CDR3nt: TGTGCCAGCAGTTTAATCGGCTCTGGGGCCAACGTCCTGACTTTC

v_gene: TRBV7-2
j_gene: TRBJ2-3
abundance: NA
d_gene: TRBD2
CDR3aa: CASSSPIGTSMGDTQYF
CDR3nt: TGTGCCAGCAGCTCCCCCATCGGGACTAGCATGGGGGATACGCAGTATTTT

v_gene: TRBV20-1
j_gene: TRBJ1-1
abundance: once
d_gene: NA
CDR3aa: CSANDYRVNTEAFF
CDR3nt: TGCAGTGCTAACGATTACAGGGTGAACACTGAAGCTTTCTTT

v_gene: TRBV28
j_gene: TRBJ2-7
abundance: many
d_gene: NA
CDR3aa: CASSRPYRNEQYF
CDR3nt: TGTGCCAGCAGTCGACCATACCGCAACGAGCAGTACTTC